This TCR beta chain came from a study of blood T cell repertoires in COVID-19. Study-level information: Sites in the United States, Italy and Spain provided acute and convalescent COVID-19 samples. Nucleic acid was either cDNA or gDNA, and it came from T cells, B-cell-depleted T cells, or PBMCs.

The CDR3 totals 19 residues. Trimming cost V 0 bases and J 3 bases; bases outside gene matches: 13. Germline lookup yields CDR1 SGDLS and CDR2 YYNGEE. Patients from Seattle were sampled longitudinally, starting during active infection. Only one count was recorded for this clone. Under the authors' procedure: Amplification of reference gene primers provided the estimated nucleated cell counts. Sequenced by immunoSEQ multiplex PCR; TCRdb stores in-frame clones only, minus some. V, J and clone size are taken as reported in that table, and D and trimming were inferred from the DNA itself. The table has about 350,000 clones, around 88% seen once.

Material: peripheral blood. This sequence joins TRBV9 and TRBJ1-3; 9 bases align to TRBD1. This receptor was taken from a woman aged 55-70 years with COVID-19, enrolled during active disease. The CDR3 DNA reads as TGTGCCAGCAGCGTAGGCATGGACAGGGGAGACGCGAGTGGAAACACCATATATTTT. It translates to CASSVGMDRGDASGNTIYF.